Below are 27 T cell receptor beta chains sequenced from a single sample in a study of beta chain features in type 1 diabetes. The study reverse transcribed the entire isolated RNA, so it sequenced expressed TCRB transcripts. Some clones are missing from TCRdb's copy, which holds only in-frame ones; the method was immunoSEQ multiplex PCR. This table holds hundreds of thousands of clones, roughly 30% found once. Sequenced: naive CD4+ T cells from blood. Every receptor here comes from a man younger than 35 in good health.

A few counts support this clone. The CDR3 DNA sequence: TGTGCCAGCTTTCCGGCCGGGACTAGCGGGAGTAATGAGCAGTTCTTC. Translating gives CASFPAGTSGSNEQFF. The V and J genes are TRBV28 and TRBJ2-1, with 14 positions matching TRBD2. With V trimmed by 8 bases and J by 7 bases, 10 bases remained unmatched. This CDR3 contains 16 residues. The germline gives CDR1 MDHEN, CDR2 SYDVKM.

In its sample, this clone was seen a few times. In the same sample, other DNA sequences code for this CDR3. The J gene is TRBJ1-1, the V gene TRBV7-2, with D unresolved. The CDR3 is 13 residues long. V was clipped by 1 base and J by 1 base, with 4 bases between them. Per germline, CDR1 SGHTA and CDR2 FQGNSA. In DNA, the CDR3 is TGTGCCAGCAGCTTAGACAGGAACACTGAAGCTTTCTTT. Encoded protein: CASSLDRNTEAFF.

This clone was observed once. This same CDR3 is encoded by further DNA sequences in the sample. The chain joins TRBV5-1 to TRBJ2-5; 7 nucleotides line up with TRBD1. The V gene's germline CDR1 is SGHRS and CDR2 YFSETQ. There are 13 residues in the CDR3. With V trimmed by 3 bases and J by 3 bases, 2 bases remained unmatched. The CDR3 region has the DNA TGCGCCAGCAGCTATGGGACAGAAGAGACCCAGTACTTC. The encoded protein is CASSYGTEETQYF. The full variable domain, its missing parts supplied by reference TRBV5-1 and TRBJ2-5, is KAGVTQTPRYLIKTRGQQVTLSCSPISGHRSVSWYQQTPGQGLQFLFEYFSETQRNKGNFPGRFSGRQFSNSRSEMNVSTLELGDSALYLCASSYGTEETQYFGPGTRLLVL.

This rearrangement joins TRBV19 to TRBJ2-2; 9 positions match TRBD2. Germline V lookup: CDR1 LNHDA, CDR2 SQIVND (reference sequence). V was clipped by 5 bases and J by 3 bases; unmatched bases: 10. CDR3 length: 17 amino acids. This CDR3 is CASSFPIAGAYTGELFF. CDR3 DNA sequence: TGTGCCAGTAGTTTCCCCATAGCGGGAGCTTACACCGGGGAGCTGTTTTTT.

This chain links TRBV9 with TRBJ1-2, with D unclear. Trimming stripped 2 bases from V and 7 bases from J, with 15 bases between. The CDR3 runs to 14 residues. Germline CDR1 and CDR2: SGDLS and YYNGEE. The CDR3 region has the DNA TGTGCCAGCAGCGTCGCCCCTAGTGAGATTGGCTACACCTTC. Translation: CASSVAPSEIGYTF.

This clone showed up just a few times. Different DNA sequences within this sample yield the same CDR3. The rearrangement uses TRBV29-1 and TRBJ1-1; D ambiguous. The ends were cut back, 4 bases at V and 0 bases at J, with 9 bases in the middle. CDR1 and CDR2 from the germline V gene are SQVTM and ANQGSEA. This CDR3 has 13 amino acids. The CDR3: CSVAAGLNTEAFF. CDR3 nucleotide sequence: TGCAGCGTTGCTGCGGGATTGAACACTGAAGCTTTCTTT.

There are a few counts of this clone. The chain carries TRBV7-3 and TRBJ2-1; 11 bases line up with TRBD2. The CDR3 covers 15 residues. The trim removed 5 bases at V and 9 bases at J, leaving 9 bases unmatched. CDR1 is SGHTA and CDR2 is FQGTGA in the germline V gene. The CDR3 sequence is CASSKLAGVIGEQFF. The CDR3 bases are TGTGCCAGCAGCAAACTAGCGGGAGTAATTGGTGAGCAGTTCTTC.

V gene TRBV5-1 combines with J gene TRBJ2-7; TRBD2 matches at 8 bases. The germline gives CDR1 SGHRS, CDR2 YFSETQ. The CDR3 covers 15 residues. V lost 2 bases, J lost 0 bases, and 4 bases stayed unmatched. The CDR3 region is CASSLLSGSSYEQYF. CDR3 bases: TGCGCCAGCAGCTTATTGAGCGGGAGCTCCTACGAGCAGTACTTC.

The chain joins TRBV30 to TRBJ2-5, with 11 bases fitting TRBD2. The CDR3 runs 15 residues. With V trimmed by 3 bases and J by 4 bases, 7 bases remained unmatched. Per germline, CDR1 GTSNPN and CDR2 SVGIG (reference sequence). The CDR3 loop reads CAWSQDSGRAETQYF. In DNA, the CDR3 is TGTGCCTGGAGCCAGGATAGCGGGAGGGCAGAGACCCAGTACTTC.

V and J are TRBV7-9 and TRBJ1-1; D not resolved. This CDR3 comprises 12 residues. Germline CDR1 reads SEHNR; CDR2 reads FQNEAQ (reference sequence). V shed 1 base and J shed 10 bases, with 10 bases lying between them. The CDR3: CASSLVGMGAFF. As DNA, the CDR3 is TGTGCCAGCAGCTTAGTGGGCATGGGAGCTTTCTTT. Together with reference TRBV7-9 and TRBJ1-1, the CDR3 gives the full variable domain: DTGVSQNPRHKITKRGQNVTFRCDPISEHNRLYWYRQTLGQGPEFLTYFQNEAQLEKSRLLSDRFSAERPKGSFSTLEIQRTEQGDSAMYLCASSLVGMGAFFGQGTRLTVV.

There are a few counts of this clone. The genes are TRBV7-3 and TRBJ1-2, with TRBD1 matching over 7 bases. After removal of 5 bases from V and 4 bases from J, the junction contained 7 bases not matched to a gene. Germline values: CDR1 SGHTA, CDR2 FQGTGA. The CDR3 sequence is 14 residues long. CDR3 sequence reads: CASSTTGTAYGYTF. The CDR3 DNA follows: TGTGCCAGCAGCACCACCGGGACAGCCTATGGCTACACCTTC.

J is TRBJ2-5 and V is TRBV7-2; a weak D match, TRBD2 (5 bases). The CDR3 is made up of 14 amino acids. Germline V gene sequence: CDR1 SGHTA, CDR2 FQGNSA. Trimming took off 4 bases at V and 1 base at J, with 10 bases between the two ends. The CDR3 nucleotides are TGTGCCAGCAGCTCCAGCCGGGGCCAAGAGACCCAGTACTTC. Translating gives CASSSSRGQETQYF.

This clone was seen more than once but under ten times. The chain joins TRBV15 to TRBJ1-3; D perhaps matches TRBD1 (6 bases). Trimming removed 5 bases at V and 0 bases at J, with 14 bases between. This CDR3 is built from 16 residues. Germline assignment: CDR1 LNHNV and CDR2 YYDKDF (reference sequence). The CDR3 DNA is TGTGCCACCAGCCAGACCAGGACAGTCTCTGGAAACACCATATATTTT. Protein product: CATSQTRTVSGNTIYF. The entire variable domain, with the rest obtained from reference TRBV15 and TRBJ1-3, is as follows: DAMVIQNPRYQVTQFGKPVTLSCSQTLNHNVMYWYQQKSSQAPKLLFHYYDKDFNNEADTPDNFQSRRPNTSFCFLDIRSPGLGDTAMYLCATSQTRTVSGNTIYFGEGSWLTVV.

This clone occurred a few times. The J gene is TRBJ2-5, the V gene TRBV10-3; no reliable D call. V lost 3 bases to trimming and J lost 1 base, with 3 bases between them. This CDR3 comprises 12 residues. The germline V gene encodes CDR1 ENHRY and CDR2 SYGVKD. CDR3 in DNA: TGTGCCATCAGTGAACTCCAAGAGACCCAGTACTTC. Translated: CAISELQETQYF.

V is TRBV7-2 and J is TRBJ2-1; 8 bases agree with TRBD2. Germline V gene sequence: CDR1 SGHTA, CDR2 FQGNSA. The ends lost 1 base at V and 4 bases at J; junction bases unmatched: 9. The CDR3 runs to 17 residues. The CDR3 nucleotides read TGTGCCAGCAGCTTAGACCCAGCGGGAGCAGGGTACAATGAGCAGTTCTTC. Protein: CASSLDPAGAGYNEQFF.

This clone appeared a few times. The sample contains more than one DNA sequence encoding this CDR3. The genes are TRBV30 and TRBJ1-1; the D is unclear. Between the trimmed V and J ends, which lost 5 bases and 1 base, there was a span of 5 bases. The CDR3 totals 11 residues. CDR1 GTSNPN and CDR2 SVGIG come from the germline V gene (reference sequence). Here the CDR3 DNA reads TGTGCCTGGGCCTCGAACACTGAAGCTTTCTTT. This translates into CAWASNTEAFF.

The CDR3 DNA reads as TGTGCCAGCAGCCCTACTGAGGGATCCCGCGGGAGGCGCTACGAGCAGTACTTC. It is translated as CASSPTEGSRGRRYEQYF. The V gene is TRBV7-2, the J gene TRBJ2-7; TRBD2 matches 8 bases. The CDR3 is 18 amino acids. V trimming: 5 bases; J trimming: 3 bases; junction bases outside the gene matches: 18. The V gene's germline CDR1 is SGHTA and CDR2 FQGNSA.

This clone was counted between two and nine times. The CDR3 spells CASSGQGRGDTQYF. In DNA form, the CDR3 reads TGTGCCAGCAGTGGACAGGGAAGAGGAGATACGCAGTATTTT. This chain connects TRBV7-2 to TRBJ2-3; the match to TRBD1 covers 8 bases. Per germline, CDR1 SGHTA and CDR2 FQGNSA. With V trimmed by 6 bases and J by 5 bases, 7 bases remained unmatched. The CDR3 sequence is 14 residues long.

The table lists this clone with a few counts. The chain is built from TRBV19 and TRBJ2-1; 11 bases fit TRBD2. With V trimmed by 5 bases and J by 8 bases, 8 bases remained unmatched. The germline V gene has CDR1 LNHDA and CDR2 SQIVND (reference sequence). The CDR3 totals 15 residues. Here the CDR3 DNA reads TGTGCCAGTAGTCCCACTAGCGGGAGTTCCCATGAGCAGTTCTTC. Translating it yields CASSPTSGSSHEQFF.

The rearrangement joins TRBV25-1 to TRBJ2-2, with TRBD1 identical over 8 bases. V gave up 7 bases and J gave up 6 bases; unmatched junction bases: 4. This CDR3 has 13 amino acids. Germline CDR1 reads MGHDK; CDR2 reads SYGVNS. This chain's CDR3 is CASKKQGAGELFF. The DNA for the CDR3 is TGTGCCAGCAAGAAACAGGGGGCCGGGGAGCTGTTTTTT.

The rearrangement joins TRBV5-1 to TRBJ2-3; D remains unclear. V lost 1 base, J lost 8 bases, and 11 bases lay in between. Germline values: CDR1 SGHRS, CDR2 YFSETQ. CDR3 length: 13 amino acids. Written as DNA, the CDR3 is TGCGCCAGCAGCTTGTCACCCCCTGCTACGCAGTATTTT. Residues: CASSLSPPATQYF.

V gene TRBV25-1 combines with J gene TRBJ2-1; 9 positions agree with TRBD1. The CDR3 runs to 16 residues. CDR1 is MGHDK, CDR2 SYGVNS, per germline. V gave up 3 bases and J gave up 2 bases; unmatched junction bases: 5. The CDR3 spells CASSDLYRGPYNEQFF. CDR3 coding DNA: TGTGCCAGCAGTGATCTTTACAGGGGGCCCTACAATGAGCAGTTCTTC.

This chain links TRBV28 with TRBJ2-1, with a weak D call TRBD2 (5 bases). The V end lost 6 bases, the J end lost 2 bases, and 20 bases lay between the germline ends. CDR3 length: 17 residues. Germline V lookup: CDR1 MDHEN, CDR2 SYDVKM. Here the CDR3 DNA reads TGTGCCAGCAGCCCCGGCGGGCTAGCCCCTACCTACAATGAGCAGTTCTTC. Amino acid sequence: CASSPGGLAPTYNEQFF.

The chain carries TRBV29-1 and TRBJ2-3, with D possibly TRBD2 on 5 matching bases. Trimming removed 4 bases from V and 3 bases from J, with 11 bases in between. This CDR3 region has 13 residues. Germline loops: CDR1 SQVTM, CDR2 ANQGSEA. The CDR3 protein is CSVVRGPTDTQYF. CDR3 nucleotides: TGCAGCGTTGTCCGAGGGCCAACAGATACGCAGTATTTT.

The sample holds a few counts of this clone. This chain joins TRBV7-2 and TRBJ2-1, with D possibly TRBD1 on 5 matching bases. This CDR3 is 14 amino acids long. Trimming cost V 1 base and J 3 bases, with 7 bases left between them. The germline gives CDR1 SGHTA, CDR2 FQGNSA. The CDR3 loop is CASSLVRVYNEQFF. The CDR3, as DNA: TGTGCCAGCAGCTTAGTCAGGGTCTACAATGAGCAGTTCTTC.

The chain uses TRBV28 and TRBJ2-5, with 8 bases fitting TRBD1. Germline trimming cut 6 bases from V and 5 bases from J; bases unmatched to any gene: 2. This CDR3 comprises 12 residues. Germline lookup yields CDR1 MDHEN and CDR2 SYDVKM. The CDR3 region is CASRTGAETQYF. The CDR3 region has the DNA TGTGCCAGCAGGACAGGGGCTGAGACCCAGTACTTC.

For the CDR3, the DNA is TGTGCCAGCAGCTTAGGGGCCGACAGGTCCGGCTACACCTTC. It yields the protein CASSLGADRSGYTF. The chain is built from TRBV7-2 and TRBJ1-2; possible D gene TRBD1, 6 bases. The CDR3 totals 14 residues. V dropped 1 base and J dropped 8 bases, with 14 bases sitting between them. The germline V gene has CDR1 SGHTA and CDR2 FQGNSA.